Below, one TCR beta chain is given with its context. No antigen is known for it. This may be a read error, as it is one base from a much larger clone. Sample time point: newly diagnosed GD, antithyroid drugs for less than 3 months. After RNA was extracted from PBMCs, the TCR library was made from it. This specimen belongs to a study of regulatory T cells in long-lasting Graves disease. Across the whole study: Newly diagnosed Graves' patients had under 3 months of antithyroid drugs. Study observations and caveats: Researchers reported studying only peripheral blood, not thyroid tissue. TCR diversity was lower in persistent Graves' patients (versus newly diagnosed ones). TRBV28, TRBJ1-2 and TRBJ2-5 were segments that persistent disease favored.

Libraries of TCR beta came from iRepertoire HTBI primers plus Arm-PCR of CDR3 regions. In TCRdb, the multiplex PCR reads were re-called with MiXCR into one record per CDR3 protein. The sample has about 420,000 distinct CDR3 sequences, 15% to 20% seen once; the top ten hold around 23%. This CDR3 is built from 14 residues. With V trimmed by 5 bases and J by 6 bases, 3 bases remained unmatched. Germline assignment: CDR1 MNHEY and CDR2 SVGEGT. These same data were also listed under a study on T cells in Graves' hyperthyroidism and ophthalmopathy.

Material: peripheral blood mononuclear cells (PBMCs), obtained at new diagnosis, from a patient treated with antithyroid drugs. The chain couples TRBV6-2 or TRBV6-3 to TRBJ2-1; 11 bases are shared with TRBD1. The sequence was collected from a young woman with Graves disease. The CDR3 nucleotides are TGTGCCAGCAGTGACGGGACAGGGGGCAATGAGCAGTTCTTC. This codes for CASSDGTGGNEQFF.